Each of the 9 T cell receptor beta chains below was sequenced from the same sample in a study of OX40 agonist ivuxolimab in advanced cancers. To prepare the library, the immunoSEQ multiplex PCR assay was applied. Not all clones reach the TCRdb copy of this immuneACCESS table, which keeps in-frame sequences only. Checked studies attribute under half of the gap to unresolved V genes and leave the rest unexplained. Across this sample there are some 66,000 clones, with 75% to 90% seen only once. Of the sample, roughly 2.5% falls within the top ten clones. The sequencing here drew on CD4+ or CD8+ T cells sorted from blood, taken in a trial of the OX40 agonist ivuxolimab. Receptors originate from an adult with an advanced solid tumor such as melanoma, head and neck, liver or kidney cancer.

V usage is TRBV6-5 and J usage is TRBJ2-7; tentatively, D is TRBD1 (6 bases). The V end lost 0 bases, the J end lost 7 bases, and 10 bases lay between the germline ends. The CDR3 totals 13 residues. CDR1 MNHEY and CDR2 SVGAGI come from the germline V gene. CDR3 DNA: TGTGCCAGCAGTTACTCGAGAACAGGGGAGCAGTACTTC. It encodes CASSYSRTGEQYF.

The count of this clone is one. This chain uses TRBV7-9 with TRBJ2-2; D unclear. The ends were cut back, 1 base at V and 6 bases at J, with 18 bases in the middle. From germline, CDR1 is SEHNR and CDR2 FQNEAQ (reference sequence). CDR3 size: 17 residues. The CDR3 DNA is TGTGCCAGCAGCTTAGGTGGGGTAAGGCTAAGGGCCGGGGAGCTGTTTTTT. Encoded protein: CASSLGGVRLRAGELFF.

The rearrangement links TRBV4-2 to TRBJ2-7; 10 positions match TRBD2. The V gene's germline CDR1 is LGHNA and CDR2 YNFKEQ. The CDR3 runs 17 residues. The trim removed 0 bases at V and 0 bases at J, leaving 5 bases unmatched. CDR3 nucleotides: TGTGCCAGCAGCCAAGATCTTCCTAGCGGGAGCTCCTACGAGCAGTACTTC. It translates to CASSQDLPSGSSYEQYF.

V is TRBV7-9 and J is TRBJ2-3; 13 bases match TRBD2. The length of the CDR3 is 17 residues. J was trimmed by 1 base and V by 4 bases; bases with no gene match: 5. Germline CDR1 and CDR2: SEHNR and FQNEAQ (reference sequence). This CDR3 reads CASSWTSGSMGTDTQYF. The CDR3 region has the DNA TGTGCCAGCAGCTGGACTAGCGGGAGTATGGGCACAGATACGCAGTATTTT.

V gene TRBV11-3 combines with J gene TRBJ2-7, with 10 positions matching TRBD1. Losses at the gene ends were 5 bases for V and 2 bases for J; bases not matched to a gene: 6. The CDR3 loop spans 15 amino acids. The germline V gene has CDR1 SGHNT and CDR2 YENEEA. The CDR3 sequence: CASSPDGTGAYEQYF. The CDR3 bases are TGTGCCAGCAGCCCAGACGGGACAGGGGCCTACGAGCAGTACTTC.

The rearrangement uses TRBV12-5 and TRBJ2-5, with TRBD2 as a possible D gene (5 bases). The germline V gene has CDR1 LGHNT and CDR2 FRNRAP. V was shortened by 8 bases and J by 5 bases, with 12 bases between the two germline ends. The CDR3 consists of 12 residues. CDR3 in amino acids: CASKAPSETQYF. As DNA, the CDR3 is TGTGCTAGTAAAGCCCCTAGCGAGACCCAGTACTTC. Based on the CDR3 plus reference TRBV12-5 and TRBJ2-5, the full variable domain is DARVTQTPRHKVTEMGQEVTMRCQPILGHNTVFWYRQTMMQGLELLAYFRNRAPLDDSGMPKDRFSAEMPDATLATLKIQPSEPRDSAVYFCASKAPSETQYFGPGTRLLVL.

V gene TRBV5-1 combines with J gene TRBJ2-2; 7 positions agree with TRBD1. The CDR3 contains 15 residues. Germline values: CDR1 SGHRS, CDR2 YFSETQ. After removal of 0 bases from V and 4 bases from J, the junction contained 3 bases not matched to a gene. The CDR3 loop is CASSLGYRGTGELFF. As DNA, the CDR3 is TGCGCCAGCAGCTTGGGGTACAGGGGCACCGGGGAGCTGTTTTTT.

The rearrangement uses TRBV19 and TRBJ2-7; 12 bases map to TRBD2. With V trimmed by 5 bases and J by 6 bases, 14 bases remained unmatched. The CDR3 length is 17 residues. Germline loops: CDR1 LNHDA, CDR2 SQIVND (reference sequence). CDR3 coding DNA: TGTGCCAGTAGTGACTTAACTAGCGGGAGGAGTGGGCTCGAGCAGTACTTC. Protein product: CASSDLTSGRSGLEQYF.

This chain joins TRBV28 and TRBJ1-1; TRBD1 matches at 9 bases. The germline gives CDR1 MDHEN, CDR2 SYDVKM. The CDR3 consists of 15 residues. The V segment lost 6 bases and the J segment 2 bases; nucleotides outside the gene matches: 7. The CDR3 is CASRNRGPSNTEAFF. The CDR3 DNA sequence: TGTGCCAGCAGGAACAGGGGGCCTTCAAACACTGAAGCTTTCTTT.